The present T cell receptor beta chain was sequenced within a study of T-cell memory formation after mild COVID-19. From germline, CDR1 is MGHDK and CDR2 SYGVNS. V was pared by 5 bases and J by 2 bases, with 16 bases between. This CDR3 has 15 residues. Overall study results and limits: In pre-infection memory, a portion of responding clones appeared, which suggested that cross-reactive memory joined.

This clonotype showed up just once. Its antigen is unknown. Using its own MiXCR run on the 5' RACE reads, TCRdb lists one record per CDR3 protein. The sample has roughly 13,000 distinct CDR3 sequences, roughly 14% seen once. The sample comprised PBMCs or a T cell subset sorted from them (not recorded which). The sequence was obtained from a man aged 18 to 29 who had mild COVID-19 (a few samples of this study predate the infection). Cell type and time point are not known. The genes are TRBV25-1 and TRBJ2-7; D may be TRBD1 or TRBD2 (6 bases each). The CDR3 reads CASSIKGGGAYEQYF. The CDR3 DNA sequence: TGTGCCAGCAGTATTAAGGGGGGCGGGGCCTACGAGCAGTACTTC.